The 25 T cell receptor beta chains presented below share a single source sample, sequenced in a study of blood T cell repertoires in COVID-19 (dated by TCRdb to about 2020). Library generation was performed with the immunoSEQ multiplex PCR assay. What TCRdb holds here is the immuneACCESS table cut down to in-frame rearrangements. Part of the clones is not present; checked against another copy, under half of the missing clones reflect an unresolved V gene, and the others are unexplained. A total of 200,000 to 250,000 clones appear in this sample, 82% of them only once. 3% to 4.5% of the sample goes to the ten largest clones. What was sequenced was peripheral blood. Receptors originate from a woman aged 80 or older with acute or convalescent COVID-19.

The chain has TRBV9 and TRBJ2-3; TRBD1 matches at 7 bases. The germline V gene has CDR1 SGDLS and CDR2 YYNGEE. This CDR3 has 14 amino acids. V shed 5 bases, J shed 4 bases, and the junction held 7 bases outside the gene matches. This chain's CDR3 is CASRGKGAADTQYF. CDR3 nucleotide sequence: TGTGCCAGCAGGGGTAAGGGGGCGGCAGATACGCAGTATTTT.

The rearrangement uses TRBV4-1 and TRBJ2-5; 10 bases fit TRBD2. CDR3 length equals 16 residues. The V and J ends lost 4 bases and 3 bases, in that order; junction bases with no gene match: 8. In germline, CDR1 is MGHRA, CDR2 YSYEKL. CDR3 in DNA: TGCGCCAGCAGCCTAGCGGGGGGCCCGGTAAAAGAGACCCAGTACTTC. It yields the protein CASSLAGGPVKETQYF.

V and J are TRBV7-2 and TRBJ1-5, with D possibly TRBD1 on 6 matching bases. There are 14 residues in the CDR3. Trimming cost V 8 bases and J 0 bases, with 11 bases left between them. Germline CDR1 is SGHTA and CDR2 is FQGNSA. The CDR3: CASRGGYSNQPQHF. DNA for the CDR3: TGTGCCAGCCGAGGGGGTTATAGCAATCAGCCCCAGCATTTT.

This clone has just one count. The CDR3 reads CATSSGKGANEKLFF. In nucleotides, the CDR3 is TGTGCCACCAGCAGCGGGAAGGGGGCCAATGAAAAACTGTTTTTT. The V and J genes are TRBV15 and TRBJ1-4, with TRBD1 matching over 7 bases. The CDR3 covers 15 residues. V lost 3 bases to trimming and J lost 5 bases; unmatched junction nucleotides: 6. The germline V gene has CDR1 LNHNV and CDR2 YYDKDF (reference sequence). Variable domain in full (rest from reference TRBV15 and TRBJ1-4): DAMVIQNPRYQVTQFGKPVTLSCSQTLNHNVMYWYQQKSSQAPKLLFHYYDKDFNNEADTPDNFQSRRPNTSFCFLDIRSPGLGDTAMYLCATSSGKGANEKLFFGSGTQLSVL.

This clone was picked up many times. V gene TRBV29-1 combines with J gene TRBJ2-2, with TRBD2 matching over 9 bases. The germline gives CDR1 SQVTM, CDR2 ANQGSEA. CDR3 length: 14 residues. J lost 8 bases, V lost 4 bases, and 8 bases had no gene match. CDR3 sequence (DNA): TGCAGCGTTGGGGCTAGCGGGATTCTGGGGGAGCTGTTTTTT. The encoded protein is CSVGASGILGELFF.

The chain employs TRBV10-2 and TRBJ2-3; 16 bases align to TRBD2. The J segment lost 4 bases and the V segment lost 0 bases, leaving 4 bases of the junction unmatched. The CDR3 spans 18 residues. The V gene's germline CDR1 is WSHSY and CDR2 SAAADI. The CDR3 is CASSESAGLAGGADTQYF. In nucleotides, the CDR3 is TGCGCCAGCAGTGAGTCAGCGGGACTAGCGGGGGGGGCAGATACGCAGTATTTT.

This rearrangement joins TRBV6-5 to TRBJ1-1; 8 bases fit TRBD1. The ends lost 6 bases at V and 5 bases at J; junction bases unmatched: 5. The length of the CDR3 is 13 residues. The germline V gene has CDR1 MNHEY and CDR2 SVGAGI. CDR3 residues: CASSPTGVTEAFF. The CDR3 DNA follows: TGTGCCAGCAGCCCGACAGGGGTAACTGAAGCTTTCTTT.

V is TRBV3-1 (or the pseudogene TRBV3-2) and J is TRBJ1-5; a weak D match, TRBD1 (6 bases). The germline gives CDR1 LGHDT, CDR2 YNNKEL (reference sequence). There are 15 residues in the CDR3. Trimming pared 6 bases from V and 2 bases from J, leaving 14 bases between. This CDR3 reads CASSLTGSGNQPQHF. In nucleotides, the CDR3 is TGTGCCAGCAGTCTCACAGGGTCGGGCAATCAGCCCCAGCATTTT.

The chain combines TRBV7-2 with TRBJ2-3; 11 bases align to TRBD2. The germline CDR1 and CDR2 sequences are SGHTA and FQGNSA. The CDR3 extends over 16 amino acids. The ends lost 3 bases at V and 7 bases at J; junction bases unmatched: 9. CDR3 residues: CASSLTLAGGMNTQYF. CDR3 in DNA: TGTGCCAGCAGCTTGACTCTAGCGGGGGGCATGAATACGCAGTATTTT.

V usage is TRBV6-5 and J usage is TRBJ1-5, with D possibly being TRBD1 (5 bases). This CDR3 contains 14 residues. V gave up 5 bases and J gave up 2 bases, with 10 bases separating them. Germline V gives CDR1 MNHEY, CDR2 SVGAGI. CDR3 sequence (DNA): TGTGCCAGCAGTATCGGGGGGGGCAATCAGCCCCAGCATTTT. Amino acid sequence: CASSIGGGNQPQHF.

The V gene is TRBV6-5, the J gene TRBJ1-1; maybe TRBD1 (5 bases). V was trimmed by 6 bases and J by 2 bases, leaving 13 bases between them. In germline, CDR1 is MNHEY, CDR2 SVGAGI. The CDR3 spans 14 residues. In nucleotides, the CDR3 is TGTGCCAGCAGGGCCAGGGTGAGAAACACTGAAGCTTTCTTT. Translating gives CASRARVRNTEAFF.

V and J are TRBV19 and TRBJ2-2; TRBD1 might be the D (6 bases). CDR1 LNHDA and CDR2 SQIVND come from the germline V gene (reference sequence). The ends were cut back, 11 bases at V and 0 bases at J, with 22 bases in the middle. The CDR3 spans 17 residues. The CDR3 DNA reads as TGTGCCTCTAAAGGGCTAGGGGGACCAACGAACACCGGGGAGCTGTTTTTT. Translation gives CASKGLGGPTNTGELFF.

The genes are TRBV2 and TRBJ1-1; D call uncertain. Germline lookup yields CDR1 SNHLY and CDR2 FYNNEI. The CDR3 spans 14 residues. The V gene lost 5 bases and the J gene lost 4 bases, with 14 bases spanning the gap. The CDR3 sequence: CASSPMGGFTEAFF. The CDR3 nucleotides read TGTGCCAGCAGTCCGATGGGAGGGTTCACTGAAGCTTTCTTT.

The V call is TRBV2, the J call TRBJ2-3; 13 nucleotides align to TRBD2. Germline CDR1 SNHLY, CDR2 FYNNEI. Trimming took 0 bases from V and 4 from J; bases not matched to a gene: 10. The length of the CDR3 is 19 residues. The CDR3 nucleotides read TGTGCCAGCAGTGAAGCGCTTAGACTAGCGGGGGGCCGCCCAGATACGCAGTATTTT. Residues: CASSEALRLAGGRPDTQYF.

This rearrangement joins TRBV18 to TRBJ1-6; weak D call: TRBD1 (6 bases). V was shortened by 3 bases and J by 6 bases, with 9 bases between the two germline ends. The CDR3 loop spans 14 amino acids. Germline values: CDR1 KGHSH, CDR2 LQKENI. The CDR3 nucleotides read TGTGCCAGCTCACCGGGACACCCTAATTCACCCCTCCACTTT. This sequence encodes CASSPGHPNSPLHF.

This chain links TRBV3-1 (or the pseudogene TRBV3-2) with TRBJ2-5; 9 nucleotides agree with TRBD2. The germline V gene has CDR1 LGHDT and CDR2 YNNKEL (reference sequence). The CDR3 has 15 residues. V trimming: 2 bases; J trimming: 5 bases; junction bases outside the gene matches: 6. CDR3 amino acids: CASSQCGGAFETQYF. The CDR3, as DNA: TGTGCCAGCAGCCAATGCGGGGGGGCCTTTGAGACCCAGTACTTC.

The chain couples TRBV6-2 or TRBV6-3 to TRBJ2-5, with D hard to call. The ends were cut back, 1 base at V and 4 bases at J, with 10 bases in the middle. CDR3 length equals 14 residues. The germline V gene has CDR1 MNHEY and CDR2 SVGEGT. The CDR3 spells CASSYYEQRETQYF. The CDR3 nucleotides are TGTGCCAGCAGTTACTATGAACAGAGAGAGACCCAGTACTTC.

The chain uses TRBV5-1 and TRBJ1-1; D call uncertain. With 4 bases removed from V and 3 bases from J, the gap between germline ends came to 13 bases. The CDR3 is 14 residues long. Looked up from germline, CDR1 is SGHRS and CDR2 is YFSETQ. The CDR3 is CASSIKTWDTEAFF. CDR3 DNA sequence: TGCGCCAGCAGCATCAAGACTTGGGACACTGAAGCTTTCTTT.

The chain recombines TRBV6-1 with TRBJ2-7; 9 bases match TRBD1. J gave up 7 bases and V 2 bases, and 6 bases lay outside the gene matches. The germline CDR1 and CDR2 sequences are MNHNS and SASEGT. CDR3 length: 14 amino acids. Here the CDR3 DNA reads TGTGCCAGCAGTGAACTGGGGACAGGGATTGAGCAGTACTTC. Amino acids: CASSELGTGIEQYF.

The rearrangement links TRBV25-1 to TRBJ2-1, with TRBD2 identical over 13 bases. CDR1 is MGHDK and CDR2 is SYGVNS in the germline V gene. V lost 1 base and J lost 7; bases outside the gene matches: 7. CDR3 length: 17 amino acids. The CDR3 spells CASSELRTSGGVNEQFF. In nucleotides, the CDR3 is TGTGCCAGCAGTGAATTACGGACTAGCGGGGGAGTAAATGAGCAGTTCTTC.

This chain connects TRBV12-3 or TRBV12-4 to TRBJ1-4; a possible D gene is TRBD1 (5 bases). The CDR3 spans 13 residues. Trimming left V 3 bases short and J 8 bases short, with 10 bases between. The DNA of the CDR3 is TGTGCCAGCAGTTTTGTGGGGGGGGAAAAACTGTTTTTT. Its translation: CASSFVGGEKLFF.

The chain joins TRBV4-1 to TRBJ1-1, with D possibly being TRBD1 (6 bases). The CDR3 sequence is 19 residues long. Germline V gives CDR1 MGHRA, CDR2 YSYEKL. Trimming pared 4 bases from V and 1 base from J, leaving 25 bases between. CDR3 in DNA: TGCGCCAGCAGCCCCAGTCCACCAAAAATCGCGGGGGCGAACACTGAAGCTTTCTTT. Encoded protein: CASSPSPPKIAGANTEAFF.

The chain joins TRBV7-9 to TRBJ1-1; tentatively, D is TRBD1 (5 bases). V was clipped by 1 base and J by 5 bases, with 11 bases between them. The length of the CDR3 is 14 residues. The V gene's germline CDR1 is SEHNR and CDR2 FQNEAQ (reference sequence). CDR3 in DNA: TGTGCCAGCAGCTTAGGGGTGGGGGGTACTGAAGCTTTCTTT. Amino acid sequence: CASSLGVGGTEAFF. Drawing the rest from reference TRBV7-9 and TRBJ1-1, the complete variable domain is DTGVSQNPRHKITKRGQNVTFRCDPISEHNRLYWYRQTLGQGPEFLTYFQNEAQLEKSRLLSDRFSAERPKGSFSTLEIQRTEQGDSAMYLCASSLGVGGTEAFFGQGTRLTVV.

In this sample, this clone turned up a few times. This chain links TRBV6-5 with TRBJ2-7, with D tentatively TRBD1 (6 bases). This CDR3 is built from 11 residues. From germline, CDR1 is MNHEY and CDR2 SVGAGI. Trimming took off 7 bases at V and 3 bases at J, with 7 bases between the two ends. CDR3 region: CASTQGYEQYF. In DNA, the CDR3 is TGTGCCAGCACACAGGGCTACGAGCAGTACTTC.

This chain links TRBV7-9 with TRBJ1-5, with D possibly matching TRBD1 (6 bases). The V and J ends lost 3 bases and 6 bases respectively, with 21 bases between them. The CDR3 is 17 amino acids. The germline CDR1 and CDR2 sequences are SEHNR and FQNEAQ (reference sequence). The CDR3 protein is CASSFDEGHSGGQPQHF. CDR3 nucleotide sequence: TGTGCCAGCAGCTTTGACGAGGGACACTCTGGAGGTCAGCCCCAGCATTTT.